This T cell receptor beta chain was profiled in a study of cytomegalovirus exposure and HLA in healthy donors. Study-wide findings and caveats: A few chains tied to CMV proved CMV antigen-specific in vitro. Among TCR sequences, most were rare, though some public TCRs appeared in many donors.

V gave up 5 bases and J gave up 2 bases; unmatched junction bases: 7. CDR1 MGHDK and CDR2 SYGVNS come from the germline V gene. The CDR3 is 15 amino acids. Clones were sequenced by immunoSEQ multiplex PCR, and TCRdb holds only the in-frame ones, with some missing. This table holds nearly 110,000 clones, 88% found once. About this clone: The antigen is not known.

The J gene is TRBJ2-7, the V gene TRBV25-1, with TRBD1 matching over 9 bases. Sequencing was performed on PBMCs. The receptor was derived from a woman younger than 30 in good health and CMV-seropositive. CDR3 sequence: CASSPWGQGAYEQYF. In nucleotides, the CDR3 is TGTGCCAGCAGTCCTTGGGGACAGGGAGCCTACGAGCAGTACTTC.